This record looks at one TCR beta chain sequence and its context. Its antigen remains unknown. The record originates from a study of T cell responses to AZD1222 COVID-19 vaccine. Study-level findings and limits: Per reports, nearly half of all spike-specific TCRs target regions that are unmutated in variants. Donors in the cohort were predominantly white British and more often female, and clonal diversity was possibly underestimated.

Using immunoSEQ multiplex PCR, the repertoire was profiled, and TCRdb retains in-frame clones only, with some absent. The table includes over 100,000 clones, approximately 89% detected once. Material: peripheral blood, obtained on day 0 of AZD1222 vaccination. This TCR came from an adult in good health.

The CDR3 is CASSKVSGGVYSTDTQYF. The CDR3 nucleotides are TGTGCCAGCAGCAAAGTCAGCGGGGGGGTCTATTCCACAGATACGCAGTATTTT. The rearrangement uses TRBV21-1 and TRBJ2-3; the table calls TRBD2, which could not be checked here. TRBV21-1 is a known pseudogene. The CDR3 contains 18 residues.